This T cell receptor beta chain derives from a study of tumor and adjacent non-tumor tissue in lung cancer. Study-wide context: Patients were aged roughly 31 to 76, 10 men and about five women, stage I to III. Study-wide points: In normal lung, the top 100 clones were significantly more dominant than in tumor.

Three rounds of nested PCR, following a modified ARM-PCR protocol, produced the TCRbeta library. TCRdb re-analysed the multiplex PCR reads in MiXCR, keeping a single row per CDR3 protein. The repertoire includes some 100,000 distinct CDR3 sequences, over 55% of them detected once, and roughly a fifth sits in the top ten. On this clonotype itself: As yet, its antigen is unknown.

V shed 3 bases and J shed 3 bases, with 6 bases lying between them. The CDR3 totals 13 residues. In germline, CDR1 is SNHLY, CDR2 FYNNEI. No cell sorting was done before RNA was extracted from the tissue. The normal lung tissue was taken more than 3 cm from the tumor edge. The chain links TRBV2 to TRBJ2-1, with D possibly matching TRBD2 (5 bases). This receptor was identified in a man aged 30 to 39 with non-small cell lung cancer. The sequenced material came from distant non-tumor lung tissue. The chain's CDR3 is CASSEDFYNEQFF. The CDR3 coding sequence is TGTGCCAGCAGTGAGGACTTCTACAATGAGCAGTTCTTC.